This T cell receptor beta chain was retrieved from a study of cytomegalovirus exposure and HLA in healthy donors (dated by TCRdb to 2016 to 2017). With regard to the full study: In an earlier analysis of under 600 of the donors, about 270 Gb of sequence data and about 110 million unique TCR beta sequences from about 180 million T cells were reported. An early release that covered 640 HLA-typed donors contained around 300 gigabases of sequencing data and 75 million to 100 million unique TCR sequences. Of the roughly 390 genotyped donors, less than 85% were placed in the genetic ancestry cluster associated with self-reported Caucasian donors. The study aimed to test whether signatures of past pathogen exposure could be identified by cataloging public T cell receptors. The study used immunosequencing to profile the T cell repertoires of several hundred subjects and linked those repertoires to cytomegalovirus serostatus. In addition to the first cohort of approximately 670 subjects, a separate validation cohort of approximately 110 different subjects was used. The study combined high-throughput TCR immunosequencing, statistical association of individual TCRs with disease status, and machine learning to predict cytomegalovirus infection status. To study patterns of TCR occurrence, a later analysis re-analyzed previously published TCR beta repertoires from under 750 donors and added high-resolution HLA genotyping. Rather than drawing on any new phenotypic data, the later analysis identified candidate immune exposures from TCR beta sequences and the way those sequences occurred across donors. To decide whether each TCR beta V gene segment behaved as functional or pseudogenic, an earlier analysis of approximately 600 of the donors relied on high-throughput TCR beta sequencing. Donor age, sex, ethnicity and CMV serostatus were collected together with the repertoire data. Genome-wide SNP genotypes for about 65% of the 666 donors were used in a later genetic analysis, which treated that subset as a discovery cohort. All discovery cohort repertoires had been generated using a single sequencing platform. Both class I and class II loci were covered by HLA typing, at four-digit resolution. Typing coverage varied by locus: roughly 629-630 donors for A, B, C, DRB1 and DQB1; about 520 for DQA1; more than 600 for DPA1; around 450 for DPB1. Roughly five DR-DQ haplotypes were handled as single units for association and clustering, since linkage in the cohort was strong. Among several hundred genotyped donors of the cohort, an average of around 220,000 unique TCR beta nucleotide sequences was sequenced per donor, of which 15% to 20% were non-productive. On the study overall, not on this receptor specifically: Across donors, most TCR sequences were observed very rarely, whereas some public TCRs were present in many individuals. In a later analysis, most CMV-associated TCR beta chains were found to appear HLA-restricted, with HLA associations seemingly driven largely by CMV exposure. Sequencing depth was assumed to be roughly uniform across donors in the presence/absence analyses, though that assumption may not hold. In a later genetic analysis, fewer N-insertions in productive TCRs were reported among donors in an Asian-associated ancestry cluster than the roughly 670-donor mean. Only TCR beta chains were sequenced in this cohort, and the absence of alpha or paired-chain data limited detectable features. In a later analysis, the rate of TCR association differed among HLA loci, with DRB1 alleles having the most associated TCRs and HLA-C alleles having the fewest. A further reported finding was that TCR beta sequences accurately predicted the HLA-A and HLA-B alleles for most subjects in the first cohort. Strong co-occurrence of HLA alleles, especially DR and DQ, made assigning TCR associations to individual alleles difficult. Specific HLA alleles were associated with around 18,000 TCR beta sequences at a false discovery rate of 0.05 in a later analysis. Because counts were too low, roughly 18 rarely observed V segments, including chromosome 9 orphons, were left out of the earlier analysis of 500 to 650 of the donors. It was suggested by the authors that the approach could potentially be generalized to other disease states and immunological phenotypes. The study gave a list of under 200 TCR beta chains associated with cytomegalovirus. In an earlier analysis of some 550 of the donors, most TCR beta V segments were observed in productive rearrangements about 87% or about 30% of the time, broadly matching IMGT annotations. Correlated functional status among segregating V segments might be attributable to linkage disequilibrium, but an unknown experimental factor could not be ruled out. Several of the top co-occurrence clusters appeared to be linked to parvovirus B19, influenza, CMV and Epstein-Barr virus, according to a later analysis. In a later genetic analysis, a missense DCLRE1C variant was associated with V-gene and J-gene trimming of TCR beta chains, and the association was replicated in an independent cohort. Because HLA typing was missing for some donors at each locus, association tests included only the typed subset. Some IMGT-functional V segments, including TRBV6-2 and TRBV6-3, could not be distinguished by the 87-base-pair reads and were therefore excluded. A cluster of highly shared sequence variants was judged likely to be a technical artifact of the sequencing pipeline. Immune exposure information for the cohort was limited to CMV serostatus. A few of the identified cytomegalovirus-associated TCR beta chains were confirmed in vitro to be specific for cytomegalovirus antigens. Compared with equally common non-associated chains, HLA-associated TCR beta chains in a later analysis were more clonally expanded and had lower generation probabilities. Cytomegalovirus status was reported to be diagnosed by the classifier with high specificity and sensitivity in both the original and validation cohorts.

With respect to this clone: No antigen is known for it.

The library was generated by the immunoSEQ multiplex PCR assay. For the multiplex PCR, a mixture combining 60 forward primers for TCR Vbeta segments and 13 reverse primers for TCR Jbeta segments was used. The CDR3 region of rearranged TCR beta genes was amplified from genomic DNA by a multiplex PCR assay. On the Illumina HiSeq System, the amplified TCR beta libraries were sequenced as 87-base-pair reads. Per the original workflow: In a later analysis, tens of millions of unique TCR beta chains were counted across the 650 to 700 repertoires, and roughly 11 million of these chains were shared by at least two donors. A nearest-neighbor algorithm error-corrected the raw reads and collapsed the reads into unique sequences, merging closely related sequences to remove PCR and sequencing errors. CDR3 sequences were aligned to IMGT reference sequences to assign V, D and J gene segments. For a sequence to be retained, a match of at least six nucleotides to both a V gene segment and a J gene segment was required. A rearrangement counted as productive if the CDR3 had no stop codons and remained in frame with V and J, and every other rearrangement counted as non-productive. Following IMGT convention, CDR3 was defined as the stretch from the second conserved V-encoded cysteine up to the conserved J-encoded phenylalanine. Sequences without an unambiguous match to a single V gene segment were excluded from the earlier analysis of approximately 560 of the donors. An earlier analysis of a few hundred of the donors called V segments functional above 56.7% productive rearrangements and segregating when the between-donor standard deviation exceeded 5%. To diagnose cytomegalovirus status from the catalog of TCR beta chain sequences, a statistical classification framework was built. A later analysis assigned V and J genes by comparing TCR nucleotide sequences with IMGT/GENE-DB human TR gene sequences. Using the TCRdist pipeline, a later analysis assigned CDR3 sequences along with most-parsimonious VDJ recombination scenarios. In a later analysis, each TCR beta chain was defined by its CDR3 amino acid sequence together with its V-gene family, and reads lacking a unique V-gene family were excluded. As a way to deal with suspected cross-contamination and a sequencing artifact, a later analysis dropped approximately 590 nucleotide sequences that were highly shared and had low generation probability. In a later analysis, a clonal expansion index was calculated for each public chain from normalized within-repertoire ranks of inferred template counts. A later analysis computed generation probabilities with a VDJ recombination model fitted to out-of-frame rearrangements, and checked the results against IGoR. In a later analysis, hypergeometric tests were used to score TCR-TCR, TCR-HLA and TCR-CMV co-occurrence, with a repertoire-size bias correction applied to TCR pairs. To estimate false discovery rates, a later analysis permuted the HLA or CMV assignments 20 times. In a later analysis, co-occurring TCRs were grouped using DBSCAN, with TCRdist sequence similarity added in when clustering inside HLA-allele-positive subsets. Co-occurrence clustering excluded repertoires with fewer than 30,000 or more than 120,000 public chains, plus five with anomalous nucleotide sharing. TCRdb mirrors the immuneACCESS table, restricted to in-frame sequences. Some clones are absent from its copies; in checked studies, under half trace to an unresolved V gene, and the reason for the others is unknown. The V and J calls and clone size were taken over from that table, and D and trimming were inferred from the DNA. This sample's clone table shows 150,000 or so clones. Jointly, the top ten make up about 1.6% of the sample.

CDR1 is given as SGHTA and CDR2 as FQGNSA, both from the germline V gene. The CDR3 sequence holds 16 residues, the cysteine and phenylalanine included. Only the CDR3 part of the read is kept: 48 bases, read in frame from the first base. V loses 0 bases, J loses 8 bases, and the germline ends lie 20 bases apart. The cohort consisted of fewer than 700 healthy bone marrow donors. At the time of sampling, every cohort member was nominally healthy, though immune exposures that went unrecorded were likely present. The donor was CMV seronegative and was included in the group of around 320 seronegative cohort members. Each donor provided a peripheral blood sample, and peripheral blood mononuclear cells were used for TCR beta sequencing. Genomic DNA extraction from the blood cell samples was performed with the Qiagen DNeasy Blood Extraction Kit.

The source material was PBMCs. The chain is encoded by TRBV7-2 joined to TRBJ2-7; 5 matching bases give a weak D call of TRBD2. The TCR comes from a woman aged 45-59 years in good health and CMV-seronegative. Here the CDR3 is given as CASSLARLTLSSKQYF. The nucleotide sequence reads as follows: TGTGCCAGCAGCTTAGCTAGACTAACGTTAAGTAGTAAGCAGTACTTC.